These T cell receptor beta chains were read from a single sample in a study of identical twins. TCRdb reprocessed the 5' RACE reads via MiXCR and lists one record per CDR3 protein. This sample yields around 490,000 distinct CDR3 sequences, of which 14% are seen a single time; 0.95% to 1% belongs to the top ten. This sample also appeared in a second study, on yellow fever vaccine responses in identical twins.

The material sequenced was CD4+ T cells sorted from blood. The receptor source for this set is a young woman in good health. Each CDR3 is given with its conserved first and last residue. A D gene is named only where the DNA matches it firmly. Clone size is given for some rows only: seen once, a few or many times, or a class if the clone is expanded.

j_call: TRBJ2-1; clone_size: few; v_call: TRBV15; d_call: TRBD1; cdr3_nt: TGTGCCACCAGCAGAGATCGGACAGGGCCCGGGGGTTACAATGAGCAGTTCTTC; cdr3_aa: CATSRDRTGPGGYNEQFF
j_call: TRBJ2-1; clone_size: NA; v_call: TRBV9; d_call: NA; cdr3_nt: TGTGCCAGCAGCGTAGCCGGGGATCACACTGGGTACAATGAGCAGTTCTTC; cdr3_aa: CASSVAGDHTGYNEQFF
j_call: TRBJ1-1; clone_size: few; v_call: TRBV7-9; d_call: NA; cdr3_nt: TGTGCCAGCAGCCCCCCAGGGGCCCTGAACACTGAAGCTTTCTTT; cdr3_aa: CASSPPGALNTEAFF
j_call: TRBJ2-5; clone_size: NA; v_call: TRBV29-1; d_call: NA; cdr3_nt: TGCAGCACCACACTGGGGGAGACCCAGTACTTC; cdr3_aa: CSTTLGETQYF
j_call: TRBJ2-3; clone_size: NA; v_call: TRBV4-1; d_call: TRBD2; cdr3_nt: TGCGCCAGCAGCCACGGGACAGGGTCGGTATCGACTAGCGGGAGGGCCCCAGATACGCAGTATTTT; cdr3_aa: CASSHGTGSVSTSGRAPDTQYF
j_call: TRBJ1-5; clone_size: NA; v_call: TRBV20-1; d_call: TRBD1; cdr3_nt: TGCAGTGCTAGCTACTCCTGGGACAGGGGCGTACCTAATCAGCCCCAGCATTTT; cdr3_aa: CSASYSWDRGVPNQPQHF
j_call: TRBJ1-5; clone_size: NA; v_call: TRBV7-2; d_call: NA; cdr3_nt: TGTGCCAGCACCAGAGGGAATCAGCCCCAGCATTTT; cdr3_aa: CASTRGNQPQHF
j_call: TRBJ2-3; clone_size: NA; v_call: TRBV29-1; d_call: NA; cdr3_nt: TGCAGCGCTGGGACCACCCTTAGCACAGATACGCAGTATTTT; cdr3_aa: CSAGTTLSTDTQYF
j_call: TRBJ2-7; clone_size: few; v_call: TRBV6-1; d_call: NA; cdr3_nt: TGTGCCAGCAGCCAGTCCACCTACGAGCAGTACTTC; cdr3_aa: CASSQSTYEQYF
j_call: TRBJ2-7; clone_size: few; v_call: TRBV20-1; d_call: TRBD1; cdr3_nt: TGCAGTGCTAGCCGGGACAGTCTCCCACTATCCTACGAGCAGTACTTC; cdr3_aa: CSASRDSLPLSYEQYF
j_call: TRBJ1-5; clone_size: NA; v_call: TRBV6-2/TRBV6-3; d_call: NA; cdr3_nt: TGTGCCAGCAGTTACGTGGGGGGTCAGCCCCAGCATTTT; cdr3_aa: CASSYVGGQPQHF
j_call: TRBJ2-2; clone_size: many; v_call: TRBV7-3; d_call: NA; cdr3_nt: TGTGCCAGCAGCTTAACCGGGGAGAACACCGGGGAGCTGTTTTTT; cdr3_aa: CASSLTGENTGELFF
j_call: TRBJ2-5; clone_size: NA; v_call: TRBV25-1; d_call: NA; cdr3_nt: TGTGCCAGCAGTGAGGTAACCCGCACGGAGACCCAGTACTTC; cdr3_aa: CASSEVTRTETQYF
j_call: TRBJ2-5; clone_size: few; v_call: TRBV29-1; d_call: NA; cdr3_nt: TGCAGCGTGATGAGGGGGAACCAAGAGACCCAGTACTTC; cdr3_aa: CSVMRGNQETQYF
j_call: TRBJ2-5; clone_size: many; v_call: TRBV10-3; d_call: NA; cdr3_nt: TGTGCCGCGGCAGCGGCGTCACAAGAGACCCAGTACTTC; cdr3_aa: CAAAAASQETQYF
j_call: TRBJ2-7; clone_size: NA; v_call: TRBV3-1; d_call: TRBD1; cdr3_nt: TGTGCCAGCAGCGACGGACAGGGGGCTAGGTACGAGCAGTACTTC; cdr3_aa: CASSDGQGARYEQYF
j_call: TRBJ2-1; clone_size: few; v_call: TRBV7-2; d_call: TRBD2; cdr3_nt: TGTGCCAGCAGCTTAGCGAGCGGGGGCGGGTCCTACAATGAGCAGTTCTTC; cdr3_aa: CASSLASGGGSYNEQFF
j_call: TRBJ2-7; clone_size: NA; v_call: TRBV12-3/TRBV12-4; d_call: NA; cdr3_nt: TGTGCCAGCAGTTTAGGCACGACGATTTTTGTGCAGTACTTC; cdr3_aa: CASSLGTTIFVQYF
j_call: TRBJ2-7; clone_size: few; v_call: TRBV7-6; d_call: TRBD2; cdr3_nt: TGTGCCAGCAGCTTAGACCTAGCGGCAACCTACGAGCAGTACTTC; cdr3_aa: CASSLDLAATYEQYF
j_call: TRBJ2-7; clone_size: few; v_call: TRBV4-3; d_call: TRBD1; cdr3_nt: TGCGCCAGCAGCCAAGAGCAGACAGGGTGGTGGTACGAGCAGTACTTC; cdr3_aa: CASSQEQTGWWYEQYF
j_call: TRBJ2-3; clone_size: few; v_call: TRBV7-9; d_call: NA; cdr3_nt: TGTGCCAGCAGCTTAGTATCTAGACCTTCTAGCACAGATACGCAGTATTTT; cdr3_aa: CASSLVSRPSSTDTQYF
j_call: TRBJ2-3; clone_size: NA; v_call: TRBV4-3; d_call: NA; cdr3_nt: TGCGCCAGCAGCCAAGATTCTCGTATCTATGGCACAGATACGCAGTATTTT; cdr3_aa: CASSQDSRIYGTDTQYF
j_call: TRBJ2-2; clone_size: NA; v_call: TRBV5-4; d_call: NA; cdr3_nt: TGTGCCAGCAGCTTCGGCTTCAGGGGCGCGGAGACCGGGGAGCTGTTTTTT; cdr3_aa: CASSFGFRGAETGELFF
j_call: TRBJ2-7; clone_size: NA; v_call: TRBV4-1; d_call: NA; cdr3_nt: TGCGCCAGCAGCCAAGATTCGTTCGGAGAGCAGTACTTC; cdr3_aa: CASSQDSFGEQYF
j_call: TRBJ2-7; clone_size: NA; v_call: TRBV3-1; d_call: TRBD2; cdr3_nt: TGTGCCAGCACCTGGGGGGGAACAAGCTCCTACGAGCAGTACTTC; cdr3_aa: CASTWGGTSSYEQYF
j_call: TRBJ1-5; clone_size: NA; v_call: TRBV20-1; d_call: NA; cdr3_nt: TGCAGTGTCCAGCCAAGCGTAAATCAGCCCCAGCATTTT; cdr3_aa: CSVQPSVNQPQHF
j_call: TRBJ1-4; clone_size: NA; v_call: TRBV29-1; d_call: NA; cdr3_nt: TGCAGCGTTGCAGGGGCCGATGAAAAACTGTTTTTT; cdr3_aa: CSVAGADEKLFF
j_call: TRBJ2-3; clone_size: NA; v_call: TRBV7-9; d_call: NA; cdr3_nt: TGTGCCAGCAGCACCGGGACCTCCGATACGCAGTATTTT; cdr3_aa: CASSTGTSDTQYF
j_call: TRBJ2-4; clone_size: NA; v_call: TRBV18; d_call: NA; cdr3_nt: TGTGCCAGCTCACCCACCGCCGGGACGGAAAACATTCAGTACTTC; cdr3_aa: CASSPTAGTENIQYF
j_call: TRBJ2-7; clone_size: few; v_call: TRBV12-3/TRBV12-4; d_call: NA; cdr3_nt: TGTGCCAGCAGTCGTAGCTCAATCTACGAGCAGTACTTC; cdr3_aa: CASSRSSIYEQYF
j_call: TRBJ1-6; clone_size: few; v_call: TRBV25-1; d_call: NA; cdr3_nt: TGTGCCAGCAGTAGTTTGGGGGTTTCACCCCTCCACTTT; cdr3_aa: CASSSLGVSPLHF
j_call: TRBJ2-5; clone_size: NA; v_call: TRBV9; d_call: NA; cdr3_nt: TGTGCCAGCAGCTCCACGCCCCGGGCGCAAGAGACCCAGTACTTC; cdr3_aa: CASSSTPRAQETQYF
j_call: TRBJ1-1; clone_size: NA; v_call: TRBV29-1; d_call: TRBD1; cdr3_nt: TGCAGCGTTGGATCGACAGGGTCGGGGAACACTGAAGCTTTCTTT; cdr3_aa: CSVGSTGSGNTEAFF
j_call: TRBJ2-2; clone_size: NA; v_call: TRBV7-6; d_call: TRBD1; cdr3_nt: TGTGCCAGCAGCCCACACAGGGGGTTTAAGGGCGGGGAGCTGTTTTTT; cdr3_aa: CASSPHRGFKGGELFF
j_call: TRBJ2-3; clone_size: NA; v_call: TRBV5-6; d_call: TRBD1; cdr3_nt: TGTGCCAGCAGCCCCAACAGGGGGCGCGTCGCAGATACGCAGTATTTT; cdr3_aa: CASSPNRGRVADTQYF
j_call: TRBJ2-7; clone_size: NA; v_call: TRBV6-5; d_call: TRBD2; cdr3_nt: TGTGCCAGCAGTTACTCCGGGGGACTAGCGGGAGGCTCCTACGAGCAGTACTTC; cdr3_aa: CASSYSGGLAGGSYEQYF